The 7 T cell receptor beta chains below were found in one sample sequenced in a study of PD-1 blockade in classical Hodgkin lymphoma. Libraries were prepared by immunoSEQ multiplex PCR; TCRdb keeps only in-frame clonotypes and omits some of them. The sample records tens of thousands of clones, approximately 90% being singletons. Regarding time point: cycle 4 day 1 (C4D1), after 6 weeks of nivolumab. The patients all showed relapse after autologous stem cell transplantation, while their brentuximab vedotin exposure varied. Magnetic negative selection was used to purify CD4+ T cells from thawed PBMCs. The sample in question was CD4+ T cells from blood, obtained before the fourth cycle of nivolumab. These receptors originate from a human donor with classical Hodgkin lymphoma.

The chain carries TRBV27 and TRBJ2-7, with 8 bases fitting TRBD2. The CDR3 contains 18 residues. V shed 4 bases, J shed 5 bases, and the junction held 19 bases outside the gene matches. The V gene's germline CDR1 is MNHEY and CDR2 SMNVEV (reference sequence). In nucleotides, the CDR3 is TGTGCCAGCAGTTCCCCCCCACCCTTAGCGGGATGGGAGAACGAGCAGTACTTC. It yields the protein CASSSPPPLAGWENEQYF.

The gene calls are TRBV5-1 and TRBJ2-3; no clear D. V lost 3 bases to trimming and J lost 2 bases, with 7 bases between them. The length of the CDR3 is 13 residues. Germline V gives CDR1 SGHRS, CDR2 YFSETQ. DNA for the CDR3: TGCGCCAGCAGCTCCCCCAACACAGATACGCAGTATTTT. Encoded protein: CASSSPNTDTQYF.

V is TRBV5-4 and J is TRBJ2-5, with D perhaps matching TRBD2 (6 bases). CDR1 and CDR2 (germline): SGHNT, YYREEE (reference sequence). V dropped 0 bases and J dropped 3 bases, with 12 bases sitting between them. The CDR3 is made up of 15 amino acids. The CDR3 spells CASSLGGKRKETQYF. As DNA, the CDR3 is TGTGCCAGCAGCTTGGGCGGGAAACGAAAAGAGACCCAGTACTTC.

The V call is TRBV15, the J call TRBJ1-3; 8 nucleotides agree with TRBD1. The germline V gene has CDR1 LNHNV and CDR2 YYDKDF (reference sequence). This CDR3 region has 16 residues. V was pared by 0 bases and J by 3 bases, with 4 bases of the junction left unmatched. The CDR3 coding sequence is TGTGCCACCAGCAGAGATCGGACAGGGAGTGGAAACACCATATATTTT. Amino acids: CATSRDRTGSGNTIYF.

The sample holds a few counts of this clone. This chain connects TRBV29-1 to TRBJ2-1, with 7 nucleotides matching TRBD1. V shed 3 bases, J shed 6 bases, and the junction held 2 bases outside the gene matches. Germline CDR1 SQVTM, CDR2 ANQGSEA. This CDR3 is 12 amino acids long. For the CDR3, the DNA is TGCAGCGTTGACAAGGGGGCCAATGAGCAGTTCTTC. It encodes CSVDKGANEQFF.

The chain employs TRBV18 and TRBJ1-4; D is possibly TRBD1 (5 bases). The CDR3 has 15 residues. The V gene's germline CDR1 is KGHSH and CDR2 LQKENI. The V end was cut by 2 bases, the J end by 7 bases, with 14 bases between. CDR3 DNA: TGTGCCAGCTCACCAGTCCGTTCGGGGGGTGAAAAACTGTTTTTT. It is translated as CASSPVRSGGEKLFF.

This clone was seen only a few times. The chain couples TRBV4-2 to TRBJ2-1; no firm D call. Between the trimmed V and J ends, which lost 0 bases and 1 base, there was a span of 10 bases. Per the germline V gene, CDR1 is LGHNA and CDR2 is YNFKEQ. The CDR3 runs to 16 residues. The CDR3 protein is CASSQDDRPSYNEQFF. The CDR3 region has the DNA TGTGCCAGCAGCCAAGATGATCGACCTTCCTACAATGAGCAGTTCTTC.